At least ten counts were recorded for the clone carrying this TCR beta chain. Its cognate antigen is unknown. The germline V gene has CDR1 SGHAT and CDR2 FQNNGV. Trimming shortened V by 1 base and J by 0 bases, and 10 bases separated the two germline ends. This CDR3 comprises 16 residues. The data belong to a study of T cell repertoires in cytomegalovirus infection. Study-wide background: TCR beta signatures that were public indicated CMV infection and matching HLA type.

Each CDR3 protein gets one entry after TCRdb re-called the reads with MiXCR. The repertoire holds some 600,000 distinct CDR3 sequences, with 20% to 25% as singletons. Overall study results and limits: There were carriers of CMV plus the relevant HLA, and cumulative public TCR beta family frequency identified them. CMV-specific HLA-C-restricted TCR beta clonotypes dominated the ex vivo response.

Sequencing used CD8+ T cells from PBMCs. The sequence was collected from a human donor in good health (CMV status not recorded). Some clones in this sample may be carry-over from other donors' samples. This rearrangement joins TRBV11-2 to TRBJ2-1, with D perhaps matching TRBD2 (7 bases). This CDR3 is CASSLVRGGSYNEQFF. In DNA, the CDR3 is TGTGCCAGCAGCTTAGTGAGGGGGGGCTCCTACAATGAGCAGTTCTTC.